These 11 T cell receptor beta chains came from one sample sequenced in a study of blood T cell repertoires in COVID-19. Libraries were prepared by immunoSEQ multiplex PCR; TCRdb keeps only in-frame clonotypes and omits some of them. The sample has tens of thousands of clones; more than 75% are singletons. What was sequenced was peripheral blood. Receptors were obtained from a human donor in a cohort sampled during active COVID-19.

The J gene is TRBJ2-1, the V gene TRBV9; TRBD2 is a possible D gene (5 bases). The V gene's germline CDR1 is SGDLS and CDR2 YYNGEE. This CDR3 region has 16 residues. Trimming removed 4 bases at V and 0 bases at J, with 14 bases between. The CDR3 DNA sequence: TGTGCCAGCAGCCCCCCCCGGGGTCCCTCCTACAATGAGCAGTTCTTC. Residues: CASSPPRGPSYNEQFF.

The chain links TRBV7-8 to TRBJ2-5; D is unclear. Germline CDR1 reads SGHVS; CDR2 reads FQNEAQ. V lost 7 bases and J lost 2, with 23 bases in between. The CDR3 consists of 17 residues. CDR3 residues: CASIPSGVVGSQETQYF. The DNA of the CDR3 is TGTGCCAGCATCCCTAGTGGTGTGGTTGGATCGCAAGAGACCCAGTACTTC.

The chain couples TRBV13 to TRBJ2-7; 8 bases are shared with TRBD2. CDR1 is PRHDT and CDR2 is FYEKMQ in the germline V gene (reference sequence). V shed 6 bases, J shed 2 bases, and the junction held 6 bases outside the gene matches. This CDR3 has 14 residues. The CDR3 region is CASSKRESPYEQYF. CDR3 nucleotides: TGTGCCAGCAGTAAGCGGGAGTCCCCCTACGAGCAGTACTTC.

This chain connects TRBV5-1 to TRBJ2-1, with 7 bases lining up with TRBD2. Germline trimming cut 6 bases from V and 0 bases from J; bases unmatched to any gene: 6. The CDR3 extends over 15 amino acids. The germline CDR1 and CDR2 sequences are SGHRS and YFSETQ. DNA for the CDR3: TGCGCCAGCACCTCCTCTAGCGGCTCCTACAATGAGCAGTTCTTC. Translated, it gives CASTSSSGSYNEQFF. The complete variable domain, with remaining parts taken from reference TRBV5-1 and TRBJ2-1, reads KAGVTQTPRYLIKTRGQQVTLSCSPISGHRSVSWYQQTPGQGLQFLFEYFSETQRNKGNFPGRFSGRQFSNSRSEMNVSTLELGDSALYLCASTSSSGSYNEQFFGPGTRLTVL.

The DNA of the CDR3 is TGTGCCAGCAGTCCAGGGGGATCTAGGTCTGAGCAGTTCTTC. Its protein is CASSPGGSRSEQFF. J is TRBJ2-1 and V is TRBV28, with 7 bases identical to TRBD1. J was trimmed by 9 bases and V by 5 bases; bases with no gene match: 10. The germline gives CDR1 MDHEN, CDR2 SYDVKM. The CDR3 length is 14 residues. Full variable domain (outside the CDR3, taken from reference TRBV28 and TRBJ2-1): DVKVTQSSRYLVKRTGEKVFLECVQDMDHENMFWYRQDPGLGLRLIYFSYDVKMKEKGDIPEGYSVSREKKERFSLILESASTNQTSMYLCASSPGGSRSEQFFGPGTRLTVL.

The gene calls are TRBV10-3 and TRBJ2-2, with TRBD2 as a possible D gene (7 bases). CDR1 ENHRY and CDR2 SYGVKD come from the germline V gene. The CDR3 is 14 amino acids. The ends were cut back, 10 bases at V and 7 bases at J, with 19 bases in the middle. CDR3 DNA sequence: TGTGCCACCGGGCAGGGGAGGGCGGACGGGGAGCTGTTTTTT. Its protein is CATGQGRADGELFF.

This chain connects TRBV27 to TRBJ2-7; a weak D match, TRBD2 (6 bases). V was shortened by 6 bases and J by 1 base, with 19 bases between the two germline ends. This CDR3 is 16 amino acids long. Looked up from germline, CDR1 is MNHEY and CDR2 is SMNVEV (reference sequence). CDR3: CASRTNSGRLSYEQYF. DNA of the CDR3: TGTGCCAGCAGGACAAATAGCGGCAGACTTTCCTACGAGCAGTACTTC.

In DNA form, the CDR3 reads TGTGCCAGCAGTTCCCCGCGACGGGGAAATCCGACTGAAGCTTTCTTT. Protein: CASSSPRRGNPTEAFF. The V gene is TRBV28, the J gene TRBJ1-1; D not resolved. V dropped 4 bases and J dropped 5 bases, with 20 bases sitting between them. CDR3 length equals 16 residues. The germline V gene encodes CDR1 MDHEN and CDR2 SYDVKM.

The rearrangement links TRBV15 to TRBJ2-1, with 12 nucleotides matching TRBD2. Germline loops: CDR1 LNHNV, CDR2 YYDKDF (reference sequence). The CDR3 is 18 amino acids. V lost 1 base to trimming and J lost 5 bases; unmatched junction nucleotides: 9. In DNA, the CDR3 is TGTGCCACCAGCAGAGTAAAAAGACTAGCGGGAGATCACAATGAGCAGTTCTTC. Translating gives CATSRVKRLAGDHNEQFF.

The chain recombines TRBV28 with TRBJ2-1; 13 bases agree with TRBD2. The length of the CDR3 is 17 residues. CDR1 is MDHEN, CDR2 SYDVKM, per germline. Losses at the gene ends were 5 bases for V and 8 bases for J; bases not matched to a gene: 12. The CDR3 here is CASSLTGLAGVFDEQFF. DNA for the CDR3: TGTGCCAGCAGTCTAACAGGACTAGCGGGAGTTTTCGATGAGCAGTTCTTC.

The chain combines TRBV10-3 with TRBJ2-1, with 9 bases lining up with TRBD2. In germline, CDR1 is ENHRY, CDR2 SYGVKD. V dropped 4 bases and J dropped 8; count of bases not matched to a gene: 6. CDR3 length: 14 residues. The CDR3, as DNA: TGTGCCATCAGTGGTAGCGGGGGCGGTGATGAGCAGTTCTTC. Translation gives CAISGSGGGDEQFF.